Included here is one T cell receptor (beta chain) sequence, with context. Its matching antigen is unknown. This record comes from a study of Ad26.COV2.S vaccination and SARS-CoV-2 variants. General study results and limits: Non-spike TCR breadth was similar in vaccine and placebo recipients. Participants in the vaccine arm had higher spike-specific TCR breadth; placebo recipients had lower.

The table came from immunoSEQ multiplex PCR; TCRdb's copy has only in-frame clones and leaves some out. The repertoire has 300,000 to 400,000 clones, 88% of them found once; the top ten carry 5.5% to 7%. Losses at the gene ends were 5 bases for V and 6 bases for J; bases not matched to a gene: 2. This CDR3 has 13 residues. From germline, CDR1 is SGHTA and CDR2 FQGTGA. The treatment is: about 20 received Ad26.COV2.S at low or high dose, single or two shots; 5 received placebo; per-sample allocation not given. Samples analyzed were those drawn on day 63 after the first vaccine or placebo injection. Ad26.COV2.S expressed prefusion-stabilized spike from the original Wuhan strain.

The source of this sequence is a person aged 18-65 years who received the Ad26.COV2.S COVID-19 vaccine or a placebo. The sample was peripheral blood, taken in a trial of Ad26.COV2.S vaccine versus placebo. The chain employs TRBV7-3 and TRBJ2-2, with 8 bases lining up with TRBD1. CDR3 nucleotide sequence: TGTGCCAGCAGCCAACAGGGGGCCGGGGAGCTGTTTTTT. It specifies CASSQQGAGELFF.